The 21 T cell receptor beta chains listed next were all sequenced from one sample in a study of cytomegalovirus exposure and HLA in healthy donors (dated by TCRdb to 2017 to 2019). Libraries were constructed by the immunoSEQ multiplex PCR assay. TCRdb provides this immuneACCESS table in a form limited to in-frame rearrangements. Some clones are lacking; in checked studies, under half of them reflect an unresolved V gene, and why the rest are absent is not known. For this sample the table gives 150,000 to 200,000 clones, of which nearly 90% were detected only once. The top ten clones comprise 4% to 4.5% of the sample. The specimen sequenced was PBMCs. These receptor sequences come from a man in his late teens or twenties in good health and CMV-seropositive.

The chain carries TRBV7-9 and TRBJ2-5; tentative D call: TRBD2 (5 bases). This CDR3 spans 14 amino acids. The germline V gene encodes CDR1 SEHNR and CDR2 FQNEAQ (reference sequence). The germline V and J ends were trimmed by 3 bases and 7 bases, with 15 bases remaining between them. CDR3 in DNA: TGTGCCAGCAGCTTGGGAAGCGGTGCAAGGACCCAGTACTTC. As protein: CASSLGSGARTQYF.

The CDR3 reads CASSSSEFTYNEQFF. The DNA for the CDR3 is TGTGCCAGCAGTTCTAGCGAATTCACCTACAATGAGCAGTTCTTC. V usage is TRBV6-6 and J usage is TRBJ2-1; TRBD2 might be the D (6 bases). Germline values: CDR1 MNHNY, CDR2 SVGAGI (reference sequence). Trimming removed 4 bases at V and 2 bases at J, with 12 bases between. The CDR3 runs to 15 residues.

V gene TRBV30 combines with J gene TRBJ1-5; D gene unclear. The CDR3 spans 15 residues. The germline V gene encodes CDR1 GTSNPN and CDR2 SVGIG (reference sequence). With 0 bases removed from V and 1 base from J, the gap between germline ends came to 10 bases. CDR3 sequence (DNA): TGTGCCTGGAGTGTACCTGGAGACAGCAATCAGCCCCAGCATTTT. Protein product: CAWSVPGDSNQPQHF.

This CDR3 reads CAISESSGSNTGELFF. DNA for the CDR3: TGTGCCATCAGTGAGTCCAGCGGGTCGAACACCGGGGAGCTGTTTTTT. V and J are TRBV10-3 and TRBJ2-2, with D maybe TRBD2 (6 bases). Germline CDR1 ENHRY, CDR2 SYGVKD. V was shortened by 0 bases and J by 0 bases, with 8 bases between the two germline ends. The CDR3 runs to 16 residues.

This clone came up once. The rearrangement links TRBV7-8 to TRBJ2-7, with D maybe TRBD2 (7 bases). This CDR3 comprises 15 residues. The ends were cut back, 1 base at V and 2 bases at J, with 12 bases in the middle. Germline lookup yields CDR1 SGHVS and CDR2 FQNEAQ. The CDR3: CASSLEGGGAYEQYF. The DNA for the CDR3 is TGTGCCAGCAGCTTAGAGGGGGGAGGGGCCTACGAGCAGTACTTC.

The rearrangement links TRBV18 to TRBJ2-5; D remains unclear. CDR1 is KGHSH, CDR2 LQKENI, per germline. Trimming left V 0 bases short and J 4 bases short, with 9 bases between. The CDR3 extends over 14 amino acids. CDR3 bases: TGTGCCAGCTCACCACCGAGAGAGGTAGAGACCCAGTACTTC. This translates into CASSPPREVETQYF.

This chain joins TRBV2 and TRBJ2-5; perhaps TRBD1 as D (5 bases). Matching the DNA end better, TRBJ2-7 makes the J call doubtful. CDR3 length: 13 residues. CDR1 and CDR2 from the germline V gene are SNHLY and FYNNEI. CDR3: CASRGRGGREQYF. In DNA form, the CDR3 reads TGTGCCAGCAGGGGAAGGGGCGGCCGCGAGCAGTACTTC.

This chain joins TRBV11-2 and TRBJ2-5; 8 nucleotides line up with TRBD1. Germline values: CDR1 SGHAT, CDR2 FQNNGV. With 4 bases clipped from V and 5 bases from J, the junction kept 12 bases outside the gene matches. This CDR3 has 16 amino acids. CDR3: CASSYLRTGPRETQYF. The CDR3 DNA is TGTGCCAGCAGCTATTTAAGGACAGGGCCGAGGGAGACCCAGTACTTC.

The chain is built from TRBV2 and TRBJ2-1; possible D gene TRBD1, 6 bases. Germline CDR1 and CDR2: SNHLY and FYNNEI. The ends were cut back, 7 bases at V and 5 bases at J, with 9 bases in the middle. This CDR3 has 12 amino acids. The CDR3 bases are TGTGCCAGCACTTCAGGGGACAATGAGCAGTTCTTC. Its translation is CASTSGDNEQFF.

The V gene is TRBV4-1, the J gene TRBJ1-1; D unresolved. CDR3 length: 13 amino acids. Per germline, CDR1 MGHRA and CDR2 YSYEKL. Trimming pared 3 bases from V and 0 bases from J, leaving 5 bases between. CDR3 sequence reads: CASSQQLNTEAFF. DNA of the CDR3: TGCGCCAGCAGCCAGCAGTTGAACACTGAAGCTTTCTTT.

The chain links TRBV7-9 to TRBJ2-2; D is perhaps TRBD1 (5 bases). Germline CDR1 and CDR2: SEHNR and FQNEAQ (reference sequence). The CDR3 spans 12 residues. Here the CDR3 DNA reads TGTGGCCGACAGACGAACACCGGGGAGCTGTTTTTT. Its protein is CGRQTNTGELFF.

The CDR3 here is CASSLRQGTYEQYF. The CDR3 region has the DNA TGTGCCAGCAGTTTACGACAGGGAACTTACGAGCAGTACTTC. The chain links TRBV27 to TRBJ2-7; 7 bases fit TRBD1. This CDR3 has 14 amino acids. Germline V gene sequence: CDR1 MNHEY, CDR2 SMNVEV (reference sequence). J gave up 4 bases and V 2 bases, and 5 bases lay outside the gene matches.

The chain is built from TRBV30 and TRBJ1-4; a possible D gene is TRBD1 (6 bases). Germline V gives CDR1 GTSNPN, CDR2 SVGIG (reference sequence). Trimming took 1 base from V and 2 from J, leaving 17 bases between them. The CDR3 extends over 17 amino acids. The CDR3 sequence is CAWSAFGGRGTNEKLFF. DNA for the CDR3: TGTGCCTGGAGTGCTTTCGGGGGGCGTGGGACTAATGAAAAACTGTTTTTT.

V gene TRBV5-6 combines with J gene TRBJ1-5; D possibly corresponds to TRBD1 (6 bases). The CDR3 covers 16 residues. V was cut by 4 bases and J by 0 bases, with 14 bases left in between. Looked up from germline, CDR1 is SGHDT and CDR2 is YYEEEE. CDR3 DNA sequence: TGTGCCAGCAGCAGTACAGGGTATGGTAGCAATCAGCCCCAGCATTTT. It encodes CASSSTGYGSNQPQHF. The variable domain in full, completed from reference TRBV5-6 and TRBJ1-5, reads DAGVTQSPTHLIKTRGQQVTLRCSPKSGHDTVSWYQQALGQGPQFIFQYYEEEERQRGNFPDRFSGHQFPNYSSELNVNALLLGDSALYLCASSSTGYGSNQPQHFGDGTRLSIL.

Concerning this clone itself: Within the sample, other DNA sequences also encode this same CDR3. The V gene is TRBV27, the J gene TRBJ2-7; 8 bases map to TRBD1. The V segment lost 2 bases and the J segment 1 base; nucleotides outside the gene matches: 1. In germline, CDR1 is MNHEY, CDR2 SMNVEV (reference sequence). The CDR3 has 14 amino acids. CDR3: CASSLGQGSYEQYF. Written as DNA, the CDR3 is TGTGCCAGCAGTTTAGGACAGGGATCCTACGAGCAGTACTTC.

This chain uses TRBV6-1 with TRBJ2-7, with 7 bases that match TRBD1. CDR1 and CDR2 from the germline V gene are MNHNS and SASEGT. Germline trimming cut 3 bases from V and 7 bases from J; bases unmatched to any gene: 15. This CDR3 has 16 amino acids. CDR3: CASSDTATGRMGEQYF. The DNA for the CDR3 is TGTGCCAGCAGTGACACGGCGACAGGGAGAATGGGAGAGCAGTACTTC.

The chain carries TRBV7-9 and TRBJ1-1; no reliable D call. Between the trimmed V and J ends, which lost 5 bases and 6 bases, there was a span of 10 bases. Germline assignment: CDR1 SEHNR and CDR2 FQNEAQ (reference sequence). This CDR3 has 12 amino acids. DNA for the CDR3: TGTGCCAGCAGCCCCACGGGTGCTGAAGCTTTCTTT. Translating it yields CASSPTGAEAFF.

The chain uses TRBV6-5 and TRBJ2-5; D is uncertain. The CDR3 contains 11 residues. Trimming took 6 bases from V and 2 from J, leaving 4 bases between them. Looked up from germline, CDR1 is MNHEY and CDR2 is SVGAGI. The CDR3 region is CASSRQETQYF. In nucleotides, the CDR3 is TGTGCCAGCAGCCGTCAAGAGACCCAGTACTTC.

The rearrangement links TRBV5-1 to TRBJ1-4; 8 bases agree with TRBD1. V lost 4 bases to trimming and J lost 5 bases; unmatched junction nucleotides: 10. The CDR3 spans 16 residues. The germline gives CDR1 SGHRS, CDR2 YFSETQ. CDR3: CASSPASTGVNEKLFF. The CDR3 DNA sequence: TGCGCCAGCAGCCCCGCCTCGACAGGGGTGAATGAAAAACTGTTTTTT.

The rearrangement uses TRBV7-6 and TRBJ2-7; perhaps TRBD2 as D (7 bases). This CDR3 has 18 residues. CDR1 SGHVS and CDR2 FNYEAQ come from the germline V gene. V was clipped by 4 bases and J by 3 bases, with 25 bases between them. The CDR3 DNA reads TGTGCCAGCAGCTCACCCTGGGGAGGGGGGTCCGGAAACTACGAGCAGTACTTC. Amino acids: CASSSPWGGGSGNYEQYF.

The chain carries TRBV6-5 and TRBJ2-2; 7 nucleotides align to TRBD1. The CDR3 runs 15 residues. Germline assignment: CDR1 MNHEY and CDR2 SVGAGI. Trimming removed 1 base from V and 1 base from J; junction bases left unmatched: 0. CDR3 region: CASSYWTGNTGELFF. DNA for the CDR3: TGTGCCAGCAGTTACTGGACAGGGAACACCGGGGAGCTGTTTTTT.